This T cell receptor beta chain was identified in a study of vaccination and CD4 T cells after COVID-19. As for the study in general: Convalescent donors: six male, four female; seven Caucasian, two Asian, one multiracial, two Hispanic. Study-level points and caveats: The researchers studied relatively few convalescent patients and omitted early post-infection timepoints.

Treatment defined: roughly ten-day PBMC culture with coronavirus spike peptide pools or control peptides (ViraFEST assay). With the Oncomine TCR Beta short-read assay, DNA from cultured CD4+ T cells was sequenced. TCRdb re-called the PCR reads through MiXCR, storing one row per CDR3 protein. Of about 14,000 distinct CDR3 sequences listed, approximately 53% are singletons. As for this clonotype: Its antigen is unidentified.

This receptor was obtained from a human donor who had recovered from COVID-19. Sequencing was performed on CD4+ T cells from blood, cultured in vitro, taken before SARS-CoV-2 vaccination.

The CDR3 DNA sequence: TGCGCCAGCAGCTTGGCGGGGGCTAGCACAGATACGCAGTATTTT. It specifies CASSLAGASTDTQYF. This sequence joins TRBV5-1 and TRBJ2-3; TRBD1 or TRBD2 may be the D gene (6 bases each). Germline values: CDR1 SGHRS, CDR2 YFSETQ. V dropped 0 bases and J dropped 0 bases, with 8 bases sitting between them. The CDR3 runs to 15 residues.